What follows are 18 T cell receptor beta chains derived from one specimen sequenced in a study of a mutant IDH1 vaccine in newly diagnosed glioma. The repertoire was sequenced with immunoSEQ multiplex PCR; TCRdb's copy has only in-frame clones and lacks some. The repertoire includes approximately 58,000 clones, around 83% of them detected once, and 3.8% sits in the top ten. Time point: week 47, end of study. A 20-mer mutant IDH1 peptide at 300 ug was injected subcutaneously with topical imiquimod. The antigens of these receptors remain unknown. The specimen comprised PBMCs, sampled from a glioma patient whose treatment included an IDH1 peptide vaccine. All receptors come from a man younger than 40 with glioma.

This sequence joins TRBV14 and TRBJ2-1, with D hard to call. This CDR3 contains 13 residues. The V end lost 4 bases, the J end lost 10 bases, and 14 bases lay between the germline ends. Looked up from germline, CDR1 is SGHDN and CDR2 is FVKESK. The CDR3 DNA reads as TGTGCCAGCAGCCCTCTCCGGGCTGGAGAGCAGTTCTTC. It encodes CASSPLRAGEQFF.

This chain connects TRBV10-2 to TRBJ1-5; D call uncertain. Germline V gives CDR1 WSHSY, CDR2 SAAADI. V was shortened by 3 bases and J by 2 bases, with 8 bases between the two germline ends. CDR3 size: 14 residues. The CDR3 sequence: CASSDHLRNQPQHF. As DNA, the CDR3 is TGCGCCAGCAGTGACCACTTGCGCAATCAGCCCCAGCATTTT.

The J gene is TRBJ2-7, the V gene TRBV28; 8 nucleotides align to TRBD1. This CDR3 contains 15 residues. Per germline, CDR1 MDHEN and CDR2 SYDVKM. The ends lost 6 bases at V and 5 bases at J; junction bases unmatched: 12. The CDR3 coding sequence is TGTGCCAGCAGAGGGCGCGGACAGGGTCGTGACGAGCAGTACTTC. This sequence encodes CASRGRGQGRDEQYF.

J is TRBJ2-7 and V is TRBV19; TRBD1 is a possible D gene (6 bases). This CDR3 has 14 amino acids. V lost 4 bases and J 5 bases, leaving 15 bases between the germline ends. The germline V gene encodes CDR1 LNHDA and CDR2 SQIVND (reference sequence). CDR3 DNA sequence: TGTGCCAGTAGTAGCTTCAGGGGTATCAACGAGCAGTACTTC. Translating it yields CASSSFRGINEQYF.

The rearrangement uses TRBV2 and TRBJ1-1; D is uncertain. CDR1 and CDR2 from the germline V gene are SNHLY and FYNNEI. The CDR3 is made up of 13 amino acids. Trimming removed 4 bases from V and 2 bases from J, with 8 bases in between. DNA for the CDR3: TGTGCCAGCAGTGTCTCCGTAAACACTGAAGCTTTCTTT. This encodes CASSVSVNTEAFF.

The chain uses TRBV4-1 and TRBJ2-7, with TRBD1 matching over 7 bases. Germline V gene sequence: CDR1 MGHRA, CDR2 YSYEKL. J gave up 2 bases and V 10 bases, and 14 bases lay outside the gene matches. This CDR3 spans 15 amino acids. The CDR3 region is CATKQIWDSAYEQYF. The CDR3 coding sequence is TGCGCCACCAAGCAGATATGGGACAGTGCCTACGAGCAGTACTTC.

V usage is TRBV4-1 and J usage is TRBJ2-7; D is undetermined. CDR1 and CDR2 from the germline V gene are MGHRA and YSYEKL. V lost 1 base and J lost 3, with 16 bases in between. The length of the CDR3 is 16 residues. The CDR3 DNA is TGCGCCAGCAGCCAAGGGAAGGGTAGGCCACTCTACGAGCAGTACTTC. It yields the protein CASSQGKGRPLYEQYF.

The chain employs TRBV19 and TRBJ1-2; D might be TRBD1 (5 bases). The germline gives CDR1 LNHDA, CDR2 SQIVND (reference sequence). The CDR3 runs 13 residues. Trimming removed 7 bases from V and 4 bases from J, with 13 bases in between. Written as DNA, the CDR3 is TGTGCCAGTATGAAGCCCGACAGCTATGGCTACACCTTC. It codes for CASMKPDSYGYTF.

V gene TRBV27 combines with J gene TRBJ2-5, with a possible D match to TRBD2 (5 bases). V was cut by 4 bases and J by 1 base, with 13 bases left in between. Per germline, CDR1 MNHEY and CDR2 SMNVEV (reference sequence). This CDR3 has 15 amino acids. Written as DNA, the CDR3 is TGTGCCAGCAGTTCCGCCGGGATTTCCCAAGAGACCCAGTACTTC. This encodes CASSSAGISQETQYF.

This chain links TRBV19 with TRBJ1-1, with D perhaps matching TRBD1 (6 bases). Trimming took 7 bases from V and 6 from J, leaving 21 bases between them. The CDR3 covers 15 residues. CDR1 and CDR2 from the germline V gene are LNHDA and SQIVND (reference sequence). This CDR3 is CASKLSNRGRAEAFF. CDR3 nucleotide sequence: TGTGCCAGTAAACTAAGCAACCGGGGGCGGGCTGAAGCTTTCTTT.

This clone was seen more than once but under ten times. V and J are TRBV6-4 and TRBJ2-1, with TRBD1 identical over 7 bases. This CDR3 region has 14 residues. V lost 5 bases, J lost 3 bases, and 4 bases stayed unmatched. CDR1 and CDR2 from the germline V gene are MRHNA and SNTAGT. In DNA, the CDR3 is TGTGCCAGCAGTCCGCAGGGGGACTACAATGAGCAGTTCTTC. Residues: CASSPQGDYNEQFF.

The chain has TRBV6-5 and TRBJ1-5; D perhaps matches TRBD1 (5 bases). This CDR3 is built from 15 residues. CDR1 and CDR2 (germline): MNHEY, SVGAGI. Trimming removed 5 bases at V and 2 bases at J, with 13 bases between. DNA of the CDR3: TGTGCCAGCAGTCGGGACTCGCTCCGCAATCAGCCCCAGCATTTT. Amino acid sequence: CASSRDSLRNQPQHF.

The CDR3 loop is CASSGGPQADTQYF. The CDR3 coding sequence is TGCGCCAGCAGTGGCGGTCCTCAGGCAGATACGCAGTATTTT. The chain is built from TRBV10-1 and TRBJ2-3; D call uncertain. The germline V and J ends were trimmed by 4 bases and 4 bases, with 12 bases remaining between them. Germline V gene sequence: CDR1 WNHNN, CDR2 SYGVQD (reference sequence). The CDR3 is 14 amino acids.

The chain combines TRBV6-1 with TRBJ1-3; 10 bases are a match to TRBD1. J lost 7 bases, V lost 6 bases, and 6 bases had no gene match. This CDR3 has 14 amino acids. Germline-derived CDR1 and CDR2 are MNHNS and SASEGT. As DNA, the CDR3 is TGTGCCAGCAGCGGACCGGGACAGGGGAACACCATATATTTT. Protein product: CASSGPGQGNTIYF.

The chain links TRBV5-4 to TRBJ1-6; D is possibly TRBD1 (5 bases). There are 14 residues in the CDR3. Trimming cost V 5 bases and J 7 bases, with 13 bases left between them. The germline V gene has CDR1 SGHNT and CDR2 YYREEE (reference sequence). The CDR3 DNA reads as TGTGCCAGCAGGGTCGGGACGGGAAATTCACCCCTCCACTTT. Protein sequence: CASRVGTGNSPLHF.

The V call is TRBV6-5, the J call TRBJ1-2; 7 positions agree with TRBD1. Germline V gene sequence: CDR1 MNHEY, CDR2 SVGAGI. This CDR3 comprises 16 residues. Trimming took 2 bases from V and 0 from J; bases not matched to a gene: 6. The CDR3 DNA follows: TGTGCCAGCAGTTACGTGGAGGGGGCGGCTAACTATGGCTACACCTTC. As protein: CASSYVEGAANYGYTF.

J is TRBJ2-5 and V is TRBV30, with a tentative D call TRBD1 (5 bases). Per the germline V gene, CDR1 is GTSNPN and CDR2 is SVGIG (reference sequence). Trimming took 3 bases from V and 5 from J, leaving 34 bases between them. This CDR3 comprises 20 residues. CDR3 protein: CAWSSQEVPTGPGLRETQYF. The CDR3 nucleotides read TGTGCCTGGAGCAGCCAGGAAGTTCCTACAGGACCAGGGCTACGTGAGACCCAGTACTTC.

This clone was seen just once. CDR3 sequence reads: CASSDSPGTGELFF. The CDR3 nucleotides read TGTGCCAGCAGTGACTCCCCGGGGACCGGGGAGCTGTTTTTT. The chain is built from TRBV6-4 and TRBJ2-2; TRBD2 is a possible D gene (5 bases). The V and J ends lost 0 bases and 5 bases respectively, with 7 bases between them. Germline V gene lookup returns CDR1 MRHNA and CDR2 SNTAGT. This CDR3 comprises 14 residues.